The sequence of this TCR beta chain was determined in a study of read filtering for tumor transcriptome and immune sequencing. As for the study in general: Mean patient age was roughly 61 years, range roughly 40 to 85; 17 male, about 15 female. Whole-transcriptome libraries were prepared after DNase treatment. Revised staging placed under ten patients in R-ISS I, 15 to 20 in II, more than 5 in III. Whole-study findings and limits: Around 80% of IR-seq clonotypes had a single read, yet these held 3% to 4% of reads.

This clonotype occurred a few times. Its antigen is unknown. A read error may explain this, as a much larger clone is one base away. As the CDR3 is not closed by the conserved phenylalanine or tryptophan, this likely results from a read error. Molecular barcoded adaptors covering alpha/delta and beta/gamma chains were used on approximately 440 ng RNA. TCRdb recomputed calls from the reads with MiXCR, one row per CDR3 protein. The sample records approximately 40,000 distinct CDR3 sequences, approximately 15% being singletons. Germline V lookup: CDR1 WSHSY, CDR2 SAAADI. CDR3 size: 14 residues. Deletions cut 2 bases from V and 0 bases from J, with 7 bases between.

This chain connects TRBV10-2 to TRBJ1-1; D perhaps matches TRBD1 (5 bases). Sequencing was carried out using a population of CD138-negative cells sorted from bone marrow. The sequence derives from a donor aged 40 or over with multiple myeloma. The CDR3 sequence is CASSEVGLNTEAFL. CDR3 nucleotides: TGCGCCAGCAGTGAGGTGGGACTGAACACTGAAGCTTTCCTT.